These 5 T cell receptor beta chains came from one sample sequenced in a study of cytomegalovirus exposure and HLA in healthy donors. TCRdb's copy holds only in-frame clones and misses some; the assay was immunoSEQ multiplex PCR. Here the sample spans some 250,000 clones, around 87% being singletons. The sequenced material came from PBMCs. These receptors all stem from a woman in her thirties in good health and CMV-seropositive.

This sequence joins TRBV15 and TRBJ2-7; D remains unclear. The ends were cut back, 0 bases at V and 5 bases at J, with 8 bases in the middle. Germline-derived CDR1 and CDR2 are LNHNV and YYDKDF (reference sequence). The CDR3 runs to 13 residues. The CDR3 spells CATSRDWRDEQYF. CDR3 DNA sequence: TGTGCCACCAGCAGAGATTGGAGAGACGAGCAGTACTTC. Full variable domain (outside the CDR3, taken from reference TRBV15 and TRBJ2-7): DAMVIQNPRYQVTQFGKPVTLSCSQTLNHNVMYWYQQKSSQAPKLLFHYYDKDFNNEADTPDNFQSRRPNTSFCFLDIRSPGLGDTAMYLCATSRDWRDEQYFGPGTRLTVT.

This chain connects TRBV27 to TRBJ2-1; 9 nucleotides agree with TRBD1. The CDR3 covers 16 residues. Germline V lookup: CDR1 MNHEY, CDR2 SMNVEV (reference sequence). After removal of 2 bases from V and 9 bases from J, the junction contained 11 bases not matched to a gene. The CDR3 sequence: CASSLDKETGGVEQFF. CDR3 nucleotides: TGTGCCAGCAGTTTAGATAAAGAGACAGGGGGGGTTGAGCAGTTCTTC.

This clone was detected a few times. This chain joins TRBV6-6 and TRBJ2-3; 9 bases match TRBD1. From germline, CDR1 is MNHNY and CDR2 SVGAGI (reference sequence). V lost 7 bases, J lost 4 bases, and 3 bases stayed unmatched. The CDR3 consists of 13 residues. CDR3 amino acids: CASMGQGSDTQYF. The CDR3 nucleotides are TGTGCCAGCATGGGACAGGGTTCAGATACGCAGTATTTT.

The V gene is TRBV5-1, the J gene TRBJ2-5; TRBD1 matches at 7 bases. The ends lost 4 bases at V and 4 bases at J; junction bases unmatched: 10. Per germline, CDR1 SGHRS and CDR2 YFSETQ. The length of the CDR3 is 15 residues. The CDR3 nucleotides read TGCGCCAGCAGCAAGGACAGGAATCCTCCAGAGACCCAGTACTTC. Protein sequence: CASSKDRNPPETQYF. The full variable domain, in which reference TRBV5-1 and TRBJ2-5 provide the parts outside the CDR3, is KAGVTQTPRYLIKTRGQQVTLSCSPISGHRSVSWYQQTPGQGLQFLFEYFSETQRNKGNFPGRFSGRQFSNSRSEMNVSTLELGDSALYLCASSKDRNPPETQYFGPGTRLLVL.

This chain connects TRBV5-1 to TRBJ2-7, with D uncertain. The V and J ends lost 5 bases and 3 bases respectively, with 18 bases between them. This CDR3 comprises 15 residues. From germline, CDR1 is SGHRS and CDR2 YFSETQ. CDR3 nucleotide sequence: TGCGCCAGCAGGTGGGCCGATCTAAGCCACTACGAGCAGTACTTC. Its protein is CASRWADLSHYEQYF.